This entry features one T cell receptor beta chain sequence. Its antigen is unidentified. TCRdb's copy holds only in-frame clones and misses some; the assay was immunoSEQ multiplex PCR. Of tens of thousands of clones in the sample, about 97% are singletons; the top ten hold more than 5%. This sample is part of a study of T cells in tuberculosis. Study information: In South Africa, adults with active tuberculosis were compared with IGRA-negative and latently infected IGRA-positive adolescents. Study outcomes and limitations: Cases with active tuberculosis were adults, while controls were adolescents.

Germline lookup yields CDR1 SNHLY and CDR2 FYNNEI. The CDR3 has 12 amino acids. The V end was cut by 10 bases, the J end by 9 bases, with 18 bases between. V and J are TRBV2 and TRBJ1-1; D unclear. Input material: PBMCs. The receptor's source is a donor between 5 and 29 years old with latent tuberculosis or without tuberculosis infection. CDR3 loop: CAITRGGQQAFF. As DNA, the CDR3 is TGTGCCATCACCCGGGGAGGGCAGCAAGCTTTCTTT.